Listed below are T cell receptor beta chains from one sample, sequenced in a study of CD8+ T cells in alopecia areata. Sequenced by immunoSEQ multiplex PCR; TCRdb stores in-frame clones only, minus some. The table has about 150,000 clones, around 47% seen once; the top ten hold around 7%. Sequencing was done on a sample of CD4+ T cells sorted from blood. Receptors originate from a human donor with alopecia areata. CDR3s include the opening cysteine and the closing phenylalanine or tryptophan. A D gene is named only where the DNA matches it firmly.

TRBJ2-2	NA	TRBV7-2	CASSLGPVPNTGELFF
TRBJ1-2	NA	TRBV29-1	CSANQGGLGGYTF
TRBJ1-5	NA	TRBV27	CASSLMNSNQPQHF
TRBJ1-2	NA	TRBV7-8	CASSRLANYGYTF
TRBJ2-5	TRBD2	TRBV2	CASRVAGGETQYF
TRBJ2-5	NA	TRBV5-1	CASSLGDGGYQETQYF
TRBJ2-1	TRBD2	TRBV19	CASSSSGRAGDEQFF
TRBJ2-3	TRBD2	TRBV29-1	CSVEKGLASKGDTQYF
TRBJ2-3	NA	TRBV2	CASSDLGTDTQYF
TRBJ2-3	NA	TRBV5-1	CASRLSTGSTDTQYF
TRBJ1-4	NA	TRBV5-1	CASSLAPGSEKLFF
TRBJ2-1	NA	TRBV30	CAWSLSGYAYNEQFF
TRBJ2-3	TRBD2	TRBV4-1	CASSQHPRTSGSGTDTQYF
TRBJ2-7	NA	TRBV28	CASSYQRTSYEQYF
TRBJ2-7	TRBD2	TRBV29-1	CSVGLRLADTYEQYF
TRBJ1-2	NA	TRBV7-9	CASSTRGRTNNYGYTF
TRBJ2-5	TRBD1	TRBV28	CASSGQVETQYF
TRBJ1-1	NA	TRBV5-1	CASSLTGPTEAFF
TRBJ2-6	NA	TRBV28	CASSHPRSGANVLTF
TRBJ2-2	NA	TRBV2	CASSLGQTTGELFF
TRBJ2-7	TRBD2	TRBV29-1	CSVGTSAGEQYF
TRBJ2-7	NA	TRBV29-1	CSARDWGENYEQYF
TRBJ2-2	NA	TRBV27	CASRPRYTGELFF
TRBJ1-1	NA	TRBV30	CAWSVETGREAFF